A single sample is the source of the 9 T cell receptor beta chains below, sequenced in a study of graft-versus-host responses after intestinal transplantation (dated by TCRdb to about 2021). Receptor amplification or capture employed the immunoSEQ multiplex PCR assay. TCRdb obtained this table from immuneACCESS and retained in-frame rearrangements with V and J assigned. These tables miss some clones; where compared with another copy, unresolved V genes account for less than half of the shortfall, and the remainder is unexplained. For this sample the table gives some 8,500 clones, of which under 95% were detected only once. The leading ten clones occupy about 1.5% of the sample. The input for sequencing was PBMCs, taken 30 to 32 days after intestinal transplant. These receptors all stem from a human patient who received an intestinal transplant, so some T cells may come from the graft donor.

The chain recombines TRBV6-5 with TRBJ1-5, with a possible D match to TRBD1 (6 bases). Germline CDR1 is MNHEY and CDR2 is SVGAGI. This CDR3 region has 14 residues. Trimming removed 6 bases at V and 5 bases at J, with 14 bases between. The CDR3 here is CASSQGPGDQPQHF. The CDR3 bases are TGTGCCAGCAGCCAAGGGCCAGGGGATCAGCCCCAGCATTTT.

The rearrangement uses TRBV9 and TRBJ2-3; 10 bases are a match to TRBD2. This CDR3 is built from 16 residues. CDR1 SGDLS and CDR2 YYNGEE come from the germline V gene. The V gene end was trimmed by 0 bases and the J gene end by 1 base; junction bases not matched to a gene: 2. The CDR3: CASSVGLAGGTDTQYF. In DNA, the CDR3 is TGTGCCAGCAGCGTAGGGCTAGCGGGGGGCACAGATACGCAGTATTTT. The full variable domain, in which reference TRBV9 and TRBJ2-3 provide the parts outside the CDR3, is DSGVTQTPKHLITATGQRVTLRCSPRSGDLSVYWYQQSLDQGLQFLIQYYNGEERAKGNILERFSAQQFPDLHSELNLSSLELGDSALYFCASSVGLAGGTDTQYFGPGTRLTVL.

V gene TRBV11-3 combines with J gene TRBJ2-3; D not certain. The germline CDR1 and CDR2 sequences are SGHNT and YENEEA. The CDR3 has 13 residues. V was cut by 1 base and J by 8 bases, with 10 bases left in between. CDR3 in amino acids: CASSLGVLGTQYF. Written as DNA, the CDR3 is TGTGCCAGCAGCTTAGGGGTTCTTGGTACGCAGTATTTT.

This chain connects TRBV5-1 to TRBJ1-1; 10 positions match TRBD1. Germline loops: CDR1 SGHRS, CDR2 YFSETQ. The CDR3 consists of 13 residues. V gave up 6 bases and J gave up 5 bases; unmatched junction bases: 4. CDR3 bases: TGCGCCAGCAAAGACAGGGGGCAAACTGAAGCTTTCTTT. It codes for CASKDRGQTEAFF.

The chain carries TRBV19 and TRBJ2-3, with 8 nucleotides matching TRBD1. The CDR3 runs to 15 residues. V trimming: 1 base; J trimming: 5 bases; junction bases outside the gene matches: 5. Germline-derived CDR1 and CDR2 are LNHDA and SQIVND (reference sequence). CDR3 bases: TGTGCCAGTAGTATAGCTACAGGGGGGATAGATACGCAGTATTTT. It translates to CASSIATGGIDTQYF.

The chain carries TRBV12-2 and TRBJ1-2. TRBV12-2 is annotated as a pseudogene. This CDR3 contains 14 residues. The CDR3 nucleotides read TGTGCAAGTCGCTCCCAAGGGCGCGGACCTGGCTACACCTTC. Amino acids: CASRSQGRGPGYTF.

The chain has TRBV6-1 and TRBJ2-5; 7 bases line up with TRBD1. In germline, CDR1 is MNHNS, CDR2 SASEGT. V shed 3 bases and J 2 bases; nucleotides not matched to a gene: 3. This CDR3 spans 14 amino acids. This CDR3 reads CASSEGQTQETQYF. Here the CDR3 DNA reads TGTGCCAGCAGTGAGGGACAGACGCAAGAGACCCAGTACTTC.

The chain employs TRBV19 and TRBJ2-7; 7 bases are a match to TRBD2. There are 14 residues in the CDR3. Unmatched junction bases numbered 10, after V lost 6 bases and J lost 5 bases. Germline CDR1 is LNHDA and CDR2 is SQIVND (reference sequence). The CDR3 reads CASRGGLASDEQYF. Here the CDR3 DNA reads TGTGCCAGTAGGGGGGGGTTGGCTAGTGACGAGCAGTACTTC. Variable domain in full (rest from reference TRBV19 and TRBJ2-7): DGGITQSPKYLFRKEGQNVTLSCEQNLNHDAMYWYRQDPGQGLRLIYYSQIVNDFQKGDIAEGYSVSREKKESFPLTVTSAQKNPTAFYLCASRGGLASDEQYFGPGTRLTVT.

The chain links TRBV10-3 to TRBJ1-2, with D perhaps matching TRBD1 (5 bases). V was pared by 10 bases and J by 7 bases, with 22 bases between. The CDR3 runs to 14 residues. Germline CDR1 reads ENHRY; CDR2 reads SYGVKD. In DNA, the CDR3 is TGTGCCACGGACGACGGAGACAGATTGGTTGGCTACACCTTC. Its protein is CATDDGDRLVGYTF.